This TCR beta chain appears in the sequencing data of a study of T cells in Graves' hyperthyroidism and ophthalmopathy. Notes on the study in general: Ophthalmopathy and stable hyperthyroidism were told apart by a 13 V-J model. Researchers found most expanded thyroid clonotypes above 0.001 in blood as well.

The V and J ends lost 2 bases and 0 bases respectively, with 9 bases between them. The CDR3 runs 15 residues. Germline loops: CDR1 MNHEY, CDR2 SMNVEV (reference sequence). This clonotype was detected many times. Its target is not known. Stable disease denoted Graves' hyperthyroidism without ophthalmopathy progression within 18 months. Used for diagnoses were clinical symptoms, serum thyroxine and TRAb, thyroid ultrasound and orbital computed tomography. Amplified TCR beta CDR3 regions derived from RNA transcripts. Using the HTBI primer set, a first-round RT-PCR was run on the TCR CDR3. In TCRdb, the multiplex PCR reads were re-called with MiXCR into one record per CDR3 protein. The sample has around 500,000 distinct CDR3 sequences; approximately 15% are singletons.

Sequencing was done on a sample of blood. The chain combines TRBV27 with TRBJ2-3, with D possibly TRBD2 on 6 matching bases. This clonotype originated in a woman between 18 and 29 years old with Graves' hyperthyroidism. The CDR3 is CASSLRGKSTDTQYF. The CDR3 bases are TGTGCCAGCAGTTTACGCGGGAAGAGCACAGATACGCAGTATTTT.